This is a list of T cell receptor beta chains from one sample in a study of cytomegalovirus exposure and HLA in healthy donors. Assay: immunoSEQ multiplex PCR; the TCRdb copy retains only in-frame clones and omits some. The repertoire holds 130,000 or so clones, with more than 75% as singletons. The specimen was PBMCs. The source of these receptors is a man younger than 35 in good health and CMV-seropositive. Each CDR3 is given with its conserved first and last residue. Each record gives: J gene, V gene, CDR3 protein.

>TRBJ2-7|TRBV7-6
CASSLRMSSSYEQYF
>TRBJ1-4|TRBV7-9
CASAGDGGNEKLFF
>TRBJ2-4|TRBV2
CASSVEATNIQYF
>TRBJ2-3|TRBV15
CATSWIGGTQYF
>TRBJ2-3|TRBV7-9
CASSLVHGTELTDTQYF
>TRBJ1-2|TRBV19
CASSIKPGGYGYTF
>TRBJ1-1|TRBV19
CASSSGTGGTEAFF
>TRBJ1-2|TRBV5-1
CASSSDDGGSNYGYTF
>TRBJ2-2|TRBV11-2
CASSWGQGRHGELFF
>TRBJ1-3|TRBV28
CASSDRGRGNTIYF
>TRBJ1-1|TRBV6-6
CASSYSGANTEAFF
>TRBJ2-7|TRBV28
CASSPLAGGREQYF
>TRBJ1-3|TRBV7-6
CASSLTGGTGNTIYF
>TRBJ1-1|TRBV5-1
CASSLADLDTEAFF
>TRBJ2-5|TRBV4-2
CASSQGLPPYQETQYF
>TRBJ1-1|TRBV9
CASSAGSQGSQNTEAFF
>TRBJ2-3|TRBV28
CASNSAADTQYF
>TRBJ2-3|TRBV2
CASNPGQGGTDTQYF
>TRBJ2-2|TRBV27
CASSLYLLGELFF
>TRBJ2-1|TRBV11-3
CASSLGRLAGDNEQFF
>TRBJ1-2|TRBV6-5
CASRTGTGTYGYTF
>TRBJ2-1|TRBV19
CASRNRTSGYNEQFF
>TRBJ2-2|TRBV5-8
CASSLGAGAYTGELFF
>TRBJ1-1|TRBV4-1
CASSQEGLNTEAFF
>TRBJ1-2|TRBV4-1
CASSQALAFWGYTF
>TRBJ2-1|TRBV28
CASRSPRTSANEQFF
>TRBJ2-5|TRBV5-1
CASSLGTGPDQYF
>TRBJ1-2|TRBV6-1
CASSEGPPANYGYTF
>TRBJ2-3|TRBV9
CASSVVDGSSSDTQYF
>TRBJ2-1|TRBV5-1
CASSLVTSGRGNEQFF
>TRBJ1-5|TRBV4-1
CASSPRQDNQPQHF
>TRBJ2-1|TRBV19
CASSIRESYNEQFF
>TRBJ2-5|TRBV7-9
CASSQAGAGGETQYF
>TRBJ1-1|TRBV19
CASNQQGAGTEAFF
>TRBJ2-1|TRBV5-1
CASSLGGRGSYNEQFF
>TRBJ2-7|TRBV6-5
CASSTTTLRVQYF
>TRBJ1-5|TRBV27
CASPAGGTGDSNQPQHF
>TRBJ1-6|TRBV28
CASSIRDRVNSPLHF
>TRBJ2-7|TRBV4-1
CASSLIAWKNFRQYF
>TRBJ2-3|TRBV7-6
CASSFKLAEDTQYF
>TRBJ1-4|TRBV5-1
CASSLTPHLGTGGRGANEKLFF
>TRBJ2-3|TRBV9
CASSVGTSTDTQYF
>TRBJ1-1|TRBV27
CASSSTAVYTEAFF
>TRBJ1-2|TRBV10-3
CAISADRGQGGYTF
>TRBJ2-7|TRBV11-3
CASSWGGTGDHEQYF
>TRBJ1-2|TRBV6-5
CASKSSDGYTF
>TRBJ1-4|TRBV7-3
CASSPRDRANEKLFF